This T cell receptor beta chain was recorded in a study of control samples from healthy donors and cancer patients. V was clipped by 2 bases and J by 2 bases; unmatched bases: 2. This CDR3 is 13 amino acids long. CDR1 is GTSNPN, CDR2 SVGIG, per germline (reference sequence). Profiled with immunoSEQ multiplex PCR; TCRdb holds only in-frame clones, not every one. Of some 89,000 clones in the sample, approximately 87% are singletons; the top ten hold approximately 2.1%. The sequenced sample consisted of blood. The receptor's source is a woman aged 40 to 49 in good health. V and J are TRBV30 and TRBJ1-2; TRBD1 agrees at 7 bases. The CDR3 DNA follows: TGTGCCTGGAGTTTGACAGGGAACTATGGCTACACCTTC. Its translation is CAWSLTGNYGYTF.